This T cell receptor (beta chain) emerged from a study of T cells in Graves' hyperthyroidism and ophthalmopathy. Study conclusions and caveats: Ophthalmopathy was told apart from stable hyperthyroidism by a 13 V-J model. Researchers found most expanded thyroid clonotypes above 0.001 in blood as well.

Based on clinical symptoms, serum thyroxine and TRAb, thyroid ultrasound and orbital computed tomography, diagnoses were reached. In the case of this clonotype: What it binds is unknown.

TCR beta CDR3 regions were amplified from RNA. HTBI primers were employed in a first-round RT-PCR of the TCR CDR3. TCRdb ran MiXCR on the multiplex PCR reads and lists one entry per CDR3 protein. The table records hundreds of thousands of distinct CDR3 sequences, 14% of them present only once. V was trimmed by 6 bases and J by 9 bases, leaving 15 bases between them. The CDR3 contains 12 residues. The germline CDR1 and CDR2 sequences are SGHDN and FVKESK. This sequence was found in a middle-aged woman with Graves' hyperthyroidism. The sequencing sample was made of blood. The chain has TRBV14 and TRBJ2-7, with a tentative D call TRBD2 (5 bases). The CDR3 bases are TGTGCCAGCAGACAGAACGGGGTGAGGCAGTACTTC. This gives the protein CASRQNGVRQYF.